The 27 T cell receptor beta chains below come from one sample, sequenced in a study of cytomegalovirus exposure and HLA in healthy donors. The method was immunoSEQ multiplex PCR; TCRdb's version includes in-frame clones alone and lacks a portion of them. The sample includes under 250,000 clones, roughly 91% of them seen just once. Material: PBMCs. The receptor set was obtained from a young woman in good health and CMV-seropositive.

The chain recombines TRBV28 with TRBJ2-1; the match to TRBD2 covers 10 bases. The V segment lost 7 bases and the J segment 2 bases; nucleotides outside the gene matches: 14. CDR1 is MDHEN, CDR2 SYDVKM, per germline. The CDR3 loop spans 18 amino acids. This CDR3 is CASTHPTKREGPYNEQFF. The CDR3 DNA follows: TGTGCCAGCACGCACCCAACCAAGCGGGAGGGCCCCTACAATGAGCAGTTCTTC.

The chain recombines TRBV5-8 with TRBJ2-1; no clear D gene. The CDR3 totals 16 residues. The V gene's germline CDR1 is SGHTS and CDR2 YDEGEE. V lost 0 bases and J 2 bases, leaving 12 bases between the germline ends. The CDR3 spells CASSLVWAETYNEQFF. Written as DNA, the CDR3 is TGTGCCAGCAGCTTGGTGTGGGCCGAAACCTACAATGAGCAGTTCTTC.

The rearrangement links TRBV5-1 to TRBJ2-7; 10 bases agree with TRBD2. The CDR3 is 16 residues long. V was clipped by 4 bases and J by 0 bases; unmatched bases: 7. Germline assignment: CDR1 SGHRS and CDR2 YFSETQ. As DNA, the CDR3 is TGCGCCAGCAGCCCTTTGACTAGCGGGCCCTCCTACGAGCAGTACTTC. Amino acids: CASSPLTSGPSYEQYF.

The CDR3 reads CASSQTIGGDSNQPQHF. The CDR3 bases are TGCGCCAGCAGCCAAACCATAGGGGGAGACAGCAATCAGCCCCAGCATTTT. The chain combines TRBV4-1 with TRBJ1-5; possible D gene TRBD1, 6 bases. CDR3 size: 17 residues. Germline V CDR1 and CDR2: MGHRA, YSYEKL. Between the trimmed V and J ends, which lost 2 bases and 1 base, there was a span of 15 bases.

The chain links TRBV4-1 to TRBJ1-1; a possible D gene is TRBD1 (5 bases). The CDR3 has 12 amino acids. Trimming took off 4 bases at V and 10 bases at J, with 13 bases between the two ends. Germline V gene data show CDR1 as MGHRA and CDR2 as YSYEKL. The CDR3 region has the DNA TGCGCCAGCAGCCCTGTCGTGGGGCCAGCTTTCTTT. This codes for CASSPVVGPAFF.

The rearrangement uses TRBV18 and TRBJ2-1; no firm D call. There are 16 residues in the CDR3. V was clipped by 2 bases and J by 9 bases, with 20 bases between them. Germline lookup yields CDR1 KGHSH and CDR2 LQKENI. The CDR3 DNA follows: TGTGCCAGCTCACCAAGGCCCATGGCGGATGTGGCTGAGCAGTTCTTC. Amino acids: CASSPRPMADVAEQFF.

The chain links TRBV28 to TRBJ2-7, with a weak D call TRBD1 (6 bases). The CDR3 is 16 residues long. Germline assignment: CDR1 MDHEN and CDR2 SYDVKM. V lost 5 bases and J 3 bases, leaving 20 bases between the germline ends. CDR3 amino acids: CASSPNGQGNFYEQYF. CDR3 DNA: TGTGCCAGCAGTCCTAACGGCCAGGGGAATTTCTACGAGCAGTACTTC.

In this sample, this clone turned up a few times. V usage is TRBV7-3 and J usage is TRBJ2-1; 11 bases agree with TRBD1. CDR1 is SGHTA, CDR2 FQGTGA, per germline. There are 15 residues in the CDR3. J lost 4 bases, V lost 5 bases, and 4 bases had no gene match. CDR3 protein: CASSKDRGQYNEQFF. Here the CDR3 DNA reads TGTGCCAGCAGCAAGGACAGGGGGCAGTACAATGAGCAGTTCTTC. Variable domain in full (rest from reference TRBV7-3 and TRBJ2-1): GAGVSQTPSNKVTEKGKYVELRCDPISGHTALYWYRQSLGQGPEFLIYFQGTGAADDSGLPNDRFFAVRPEGSVSTLKIQRTERGDSAVYLCASSKDRGQYNEQFFGPGTRLTVL.

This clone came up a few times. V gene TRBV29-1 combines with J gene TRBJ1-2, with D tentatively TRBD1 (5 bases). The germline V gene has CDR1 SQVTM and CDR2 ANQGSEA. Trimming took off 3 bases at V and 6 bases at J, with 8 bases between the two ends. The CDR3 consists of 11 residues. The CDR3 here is CSVDRGNGYTF. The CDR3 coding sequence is TGCAGCGTTGATAGGGGAAATGGCTACACCTTC. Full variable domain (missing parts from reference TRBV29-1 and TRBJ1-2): SAVISQKPSRDICQRGTSLTIQCQVDSQVTMMFWYRQQPGQSLTLIATANQGSEATYESGFVIDKFPISRPNLTFSTLTVSNMSPEDSSIYLCSVDRGNGYTFGSGTRLTVV.

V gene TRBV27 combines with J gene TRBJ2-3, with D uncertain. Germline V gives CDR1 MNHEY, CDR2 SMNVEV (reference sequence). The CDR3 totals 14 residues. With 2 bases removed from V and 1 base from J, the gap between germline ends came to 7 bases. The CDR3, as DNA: TGTGCCAGCAGTTTAACCGTAGGCACAGATACGCAGTATTTT. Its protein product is CASSLTVGTDTQYF.

The CDR3 DNA reads as TGTGCCAGCAGCTCAGCGGGCGCAGGCTATGGCTACACCTTC. Translated: CASSSAGAGYGYTF. The chain links TRBV7-9 to TRBJ1-2; the D is unclear. CDR1 is SEHNR, CDR2 FQNEAQ, per germline (reference sequence). The CDR3 is 14 residues long. V dropped 4 bases and J dropped 4 bases, with 13 bases sitting between them.

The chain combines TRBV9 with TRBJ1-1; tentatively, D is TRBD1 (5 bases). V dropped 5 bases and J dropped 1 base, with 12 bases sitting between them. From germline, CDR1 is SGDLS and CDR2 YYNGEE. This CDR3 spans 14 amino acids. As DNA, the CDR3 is TGTGCCAGCAGTGCTGGGGCCAAGAACACTGAAGCTTTCTTT. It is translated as CASSAGAKNTEAFF.

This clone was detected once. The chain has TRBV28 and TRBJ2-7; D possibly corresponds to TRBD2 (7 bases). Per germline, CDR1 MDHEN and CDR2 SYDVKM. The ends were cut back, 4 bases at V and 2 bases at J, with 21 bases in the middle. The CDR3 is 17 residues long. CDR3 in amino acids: CASSSGALSGTTYEQYF. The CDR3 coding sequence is TGTGCCAGCAGTTCAGGGGCCTTGAGCGGGACTACCTACGAGCAGTACTTC.

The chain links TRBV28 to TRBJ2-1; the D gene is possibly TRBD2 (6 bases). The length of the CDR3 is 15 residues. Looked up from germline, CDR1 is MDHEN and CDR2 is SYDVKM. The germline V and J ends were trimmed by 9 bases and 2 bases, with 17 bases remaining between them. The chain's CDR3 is CASLADTQTYNEQFF. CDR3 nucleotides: TGTGCCAGTTTAGCGGACACACAAACCTACAATGAGCAGTTCTTC.

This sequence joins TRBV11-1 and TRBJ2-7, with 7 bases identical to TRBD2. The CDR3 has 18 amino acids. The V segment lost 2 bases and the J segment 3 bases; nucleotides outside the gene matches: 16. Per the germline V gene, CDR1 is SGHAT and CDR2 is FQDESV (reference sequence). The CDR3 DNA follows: TGTGCCAGCAGCTTATTTCTCCGGGCGGGCGGGGGAGACTACGAGCAGTACTTC. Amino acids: CASSLFLRAGGGDYEQYF.

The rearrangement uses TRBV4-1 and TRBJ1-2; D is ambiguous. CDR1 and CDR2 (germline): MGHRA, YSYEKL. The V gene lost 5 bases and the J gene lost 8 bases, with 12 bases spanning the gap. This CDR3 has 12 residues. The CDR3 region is CASSSRTGGYTF. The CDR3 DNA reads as TGCGCCAGCAGCTCCCGGACTGGCGGCTACACCTTC.

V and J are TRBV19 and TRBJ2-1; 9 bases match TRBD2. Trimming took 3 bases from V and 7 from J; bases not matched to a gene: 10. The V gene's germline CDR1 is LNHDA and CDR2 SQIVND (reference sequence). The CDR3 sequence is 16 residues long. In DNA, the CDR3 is TGTGCCAGTAGTATCTTCGCGGGAGGGCCCGGGAATGAGCAGTTCTTC. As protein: CASSIFAGGPGNEQFF. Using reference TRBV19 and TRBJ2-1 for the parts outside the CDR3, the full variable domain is DGGITQSPKYLFRKEGQNVTLSCEQNLNHDAMYWYRQDPGQGLRLIYYSQIVNDFQKGDIAEGYSVSREKKESFPLTVTSAQKNPTAFYLCASSIFAGGPGNEQFFGPGTRLTVL.

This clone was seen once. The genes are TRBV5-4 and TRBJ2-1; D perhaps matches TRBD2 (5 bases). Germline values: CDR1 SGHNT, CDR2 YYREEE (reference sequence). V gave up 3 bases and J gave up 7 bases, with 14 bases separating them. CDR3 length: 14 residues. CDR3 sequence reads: CASSSGLSRNEQFF. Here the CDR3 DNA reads TGTGCCAGCAGCTCCGGACTCTCGAGGAATGAGCAGTTCTTC.

CDR3 loop: CAWSVLAVDTQYF. The CDR3 DNA reads TGTGCCTGGAGTGTTTTAGCGGTAGATACGCAGTATTTT. The gene calls are TRBV30 and TRBJ2-3; tentatively, D is TRBD2 (6 bases). CDR1 GTSNPN and CDR2 SVGIG come from the germline V gene (reference sequence). The V and J ends lost 0 bases and 5 bases respectively, with 9 bases between them. This CDR3 has 13 amino acids.

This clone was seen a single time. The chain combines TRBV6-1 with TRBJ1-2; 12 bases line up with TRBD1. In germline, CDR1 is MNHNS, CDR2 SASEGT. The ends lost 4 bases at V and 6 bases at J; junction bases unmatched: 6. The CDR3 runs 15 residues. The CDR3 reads CASSAPGQGANGYTF. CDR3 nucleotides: TGTGCCAGCAGTGCTCCGGGACAGGGGGCAAATGGCTACACCTTC.

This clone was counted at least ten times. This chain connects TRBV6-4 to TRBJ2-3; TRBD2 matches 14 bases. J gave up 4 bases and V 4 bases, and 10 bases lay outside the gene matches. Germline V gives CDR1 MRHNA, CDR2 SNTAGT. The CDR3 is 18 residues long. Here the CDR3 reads CASSAAPGTSGSADTQYF. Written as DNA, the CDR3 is TGTGCCAGCAGTGCCGCGCCCGGGACTAGCGGGAGTGCAGATACGCAGTATTTT.

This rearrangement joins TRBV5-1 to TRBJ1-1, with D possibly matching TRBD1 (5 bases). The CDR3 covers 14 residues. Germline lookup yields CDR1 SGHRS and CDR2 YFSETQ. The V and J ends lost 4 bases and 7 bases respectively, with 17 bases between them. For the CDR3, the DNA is TGCGCCAGCAGCATAAGACAAGGACACTATGAAGCTTTCTTT. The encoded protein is CASSIRQGHYEAFF.

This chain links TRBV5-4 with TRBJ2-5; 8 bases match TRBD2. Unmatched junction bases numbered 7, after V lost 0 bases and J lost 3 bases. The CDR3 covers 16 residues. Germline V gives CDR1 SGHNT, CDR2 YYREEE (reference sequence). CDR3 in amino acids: CASSLGLAGGEETQYF. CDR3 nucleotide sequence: TGTGCCAGCAGCTTGGGGCTGGCGGGAGGAGAAGAGACCCAGTACTTC.

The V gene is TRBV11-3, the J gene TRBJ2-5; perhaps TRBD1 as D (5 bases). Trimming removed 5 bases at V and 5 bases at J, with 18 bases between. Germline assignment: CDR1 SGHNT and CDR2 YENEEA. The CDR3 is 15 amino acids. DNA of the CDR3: TGTGCCAGCAGCCCTGGCCAGGGAAGGTGGGAGACCCAGTACTTC. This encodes CASSPGQGRWETQYF.

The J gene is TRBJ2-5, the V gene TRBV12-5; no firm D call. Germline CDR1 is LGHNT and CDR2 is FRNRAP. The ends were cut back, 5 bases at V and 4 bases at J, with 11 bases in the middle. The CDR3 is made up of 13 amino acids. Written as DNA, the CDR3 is TGTGCTAGTGGTAATTCAAACGGAGAGACCCAGTACTTC. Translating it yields CASGNSNGETQYF.

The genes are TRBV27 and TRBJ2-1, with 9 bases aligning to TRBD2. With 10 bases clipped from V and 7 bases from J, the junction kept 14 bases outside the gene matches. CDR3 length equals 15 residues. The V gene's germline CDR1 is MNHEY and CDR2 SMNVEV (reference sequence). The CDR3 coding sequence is TGTGCCACCCATCCTATAGCGGGAGCGGATAATGAGCAGTTCTTC. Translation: CATHPIAGADNEQFF.

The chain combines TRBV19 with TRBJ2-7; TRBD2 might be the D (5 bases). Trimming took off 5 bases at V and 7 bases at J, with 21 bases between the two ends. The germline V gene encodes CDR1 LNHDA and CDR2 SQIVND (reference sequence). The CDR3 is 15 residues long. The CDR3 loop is CASSDPDFPAREQYF. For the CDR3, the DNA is TGTGCCAGTAGTGACCCGGACTTTCCGGCTAGAGAGCAGTACTTC.